The 13 T cell receptor beta chains listed next were all sequenced from one sample in a study of T cell clonotyping in hematopoietic cell transplantation. Libraries were prepared by immunoSEQ multiplex PCR; TCRdb keeps only in-frame clonotypes and omits some of them. This repertoire shows approximately 6,900 clones, about 87% found once; its top ten account for more than 7%. The material sequenced was PBMCs, taken 100 days after allogeneic stem cell transplant. The receptor set was obtained from a male patient in his late teens or twenties who had an allogeneic stem cell transplant from a related donor, so the T cells may come from the graft donor. Some clones in this sample may be carry-over from other donors' samples.

The CDR3 DNA reads TGTGCCAGCAGAGTGGGAGTTACTGAAGCTTTCTTT. Amino acids: CASRVGVTEAFF. The chain links TRBV25-1 to TRBJ1-1; D remains ambiguous. There are 12 residues in the CDR3. V shed 6 bases and J shed 5 bases, with 10 bases lying between them. The germline V gene has CDR1 MGHDK and CDR2 SYGVNS.

This clone showed up just once. V is TRBV19 and J is TRBJ1-2, with D hard to call. V was pared by 4 bases and J by 5 bases, with 14 bases between. Per the germline V gene, CDR1 is LNHDA and CDR2 is SQIVND (reference sequence). The CDR3 length is 14 residues. The CDR3 here is CASSRSTAPYGYTF. DNA of the CDR3: TGTGCCAGTAGTAGATCGACGGCTCCTTATGGCTACACCTTC.

The J gene is TRBJ2-1, the V gene TRBV7-2, with D tentatively TRBD1 or TRBD2 (5 bases each). The V and J ends lost 3 bases and 8 bases respectively, with 17 bases between them. This CDR3 is 15 amino acids long. Germline V gives CDR1 SGHTA, CDR2 FQGNSA. CDR3 region: CASSLRGPQVHEQFF. CDR3 coding DNA: TGTGCCAGCAGCTTGAGGGGTCCCCAGGTCCATGAGCAGTTCTTC.

As to this clone: In the same sample, other DNA sequences code for this CDR3. This rearrangement joins TRBV5-1 to TRBJ1-4; 7 bases match TRBD1. V dropped 0 bases and J dropped 8; count of bases not matched to a gene: 4. The CDR3 is 14 amino acids. Germline assignment: CDR1 SGHRS and CDR2 YFSETQ. CDR3 DNA sequence: TGCGCCAGCAGCTTGGGACAGGGCGAAGAAAAACTGTTTTTT. This gives the protein CASSLGQGEEKLFF.

This chain connects TRBV4-3 to TRBJ2-1; TRBD1 aligns across 7 bases. The junction had 5 bases not matched to a gene; V was cut back by 0 bases and J by 6 bases. Germline CDR1 LGHNA, CDR2 YSLEER. The CDR3 runs to 15 residues. In nucleotides, the CDR3 is TGCGCCAGCAGCCAAGACAGGGGGATAGTCAATGAGCAGTTCTTC. Translated, it gives CASSQDRGIVNEQFF.

This chain uses TRBV25-1 with TRBJ2-7; tentatively, D is TRBD2 (5 bases). Germline V gives CDR1 MGHDK, CDR2 SYGVNS. V gave up 3 bases and J gave up 3 bases, with 9 bases separating them. CDR3 length: 13 amino acids. The CDR3 sequence is CASSEAGGYEQYV. CDR3 coding DNA: TGTGCCAGCAGTGAGGCAGGAGGCTACGAGCAGTACGTC.

This chain uses TRBV19 with TRBJ2-6; weak D call: TRBD2 (5 bases). The germline V gene has CDR1 LNHDA and CDR2 SQIVND (reference sequence). This CDR3 comprises 19 residues. Deletions cut 3 bases from V and 0 bases from J, with 18 bases between. CDR3 region: CASSIPGIGPNSGANVLTF. Written as DNA, the CDR3 is TGTGCCAGTAGTATCCCCGGGATCGGACCTAACTCTGGGGCCAACGTCCTGACTTTC.

The rearrangement joins TRBV7-9 to TRBJ2-1; 11 positions agree with TRBD2. V shed 5 bases, J shed 6 bases, and the junction held 12 bases outside the gene matches. There are 17 residues in the CDR3. Looked up from germline, CDR1 is SEHNR and CDR2 is FQNEAQ (reference sequence). Written as DNA, the CDR3 is TGTGCCAGCAGCCCAAATAGCGGGAGGGGTAATTTCAATGAGCAGTTCTTC. Translated: CASSPNSGRGNFNEQFF.

The J gene is TRBJ2-3, the V gene TRBV19; no firm D call. This CDR3 is 14 amino acids long. From germline, CDR1 is LNHDA and CDR2 SQIVND (reference sequence). V was trimmed by 3 bases and J by 5 bases, leaving 12 bases between them. The CDR3: CASSIRTTRDTQYF. In nucleotides, the CDR3 is TGTGCCAGTAGTATTAGGACCACACGAGATACGCAGTATTTT.

The chain links TRBV6-5 to TRBJ1-2; D may be TRBD1 (6 bases). The V end was cut by 2 bases, the J end by 7 bases, with 8 bases between. Germline assignment: CDR1 MNHEY and CDR2 SVGAGI. This CDR3 has 12 residues. The CDR3 loop is CASSYRGLGYTF. Here the CDR3 DNA reads TGTGCCAGCAGTTACCGGGGGCTTGGCTACACCTTC.

This clone was observed once. The chain is built from TRBV6-5 and TRBJ2-5; a possible D gene is TRBD2 (5 bases). This CDR3 contains 14 residues. V gave up 2 bases and J gave up 5 bases, with 12 bases separating them. Germline V gene sequence: CDR1 MNHEY, CDR2 SVGAGI. The CDR3 loop reads CASSYGLARETQYF. For the CDR3, the DNA is TGTGCCAGCAGTTACGGCCTAGCTCGTGAGACCCAGTACTTC.

The chain recombines TRBV5-5 with TRBJ1-4, with a possible D match to TRBD1 (6 bases). Deletions cut 4 bases from V and 8 bases from J, with 18 bases between. The CDR3 length is 15 residues. The germline CDR1 and CDR2 sequences are SGHKS and YYEKEE (reference sequence). The CDR3 protein is CASSTGQFAGEKLFF. In DNA, the CDR3 is TGTGCCAGCAGCACCGGACAGTTCGCCGGAGAAAAACTGTTTTTT.

This clone has a handful of counts. J is TRBJ2-1 and V is TRBV4-3; 8 bases are a match to TRBD1. This CDR3 has 19 residues. The germline CDR1 and CDR2 sequences are LGHNA and YSLEER. Unmatched junction bases numbered 17, after V lost 0 bases and J lost 7 bases. The CDR3 is CASSQERQGTGYTRNEQFF. Written as DNA, the CDR3 is TGCGCCAGCAGCCAAGAAAGGCAGGGGACAGGATACACGAGGAATGAGCAGTTCTTC.